A single sample is the source of the 20 T cell receptor beta chains below, sequenced in a study of blood T cell repertoires in COVID-19 (dated by TCRdb to the early 2020s). The library was produced with the immunoSEQ multiplex PCR assay. This immuneACCESS table, as held by TCRdb, lists in-frame sequences with V and J called but not all clones. Of the missing ones, under half trace to an unresolved V gene in checked studies; the others have no known cause. The sample profile shows about 150,000 clones; around 82% of them were found once. The ten top clones hold around 0.63% of the sample. Sequencing input: peripheral blood. The source is a man aged 60 to 69 with COVID-19, enrolled during active disease.

The rearrangement joins TRBV5-1 to TRBJ1-3; possibly TRBD1 for D (6 bases). Germline V gene lookup returns CDR1 SGHRS and CDR2 YFSETQ. The CDR3 loop spans 16 amino acids. The V end lost 8 bases, the J end lost 0 bases, and 18 bases lay between the germline ends. CDR3 in amino acids: CASWAQGSSSGNTIYF. The CDR3 DNA follows: TGCGCCAGTTGGGCTCAGGGGTCAAGCTCTGGAAACACCATATATTTT. Full variable domain (rest looked up from reference TRBV5-1 and TRBJ1-3): KAGVTQTPRYLIKTRGQQVTLSCSPISGHRSVSWYQQTPGQGLQFLFEYFSETQRNKGNFPGRFSGRQFSNSRSEMNVSTLELGDSALYLCASWAQGSSSGNTIYFGEGSWLTVV.

This rearrangement joins TRBV7-9 to TRBJ1-1, with 8 bases fitting TRBD1. The CDR3 is 14 residues long. The germline gives CDR1 SEHNR, CDR2 FQNEAQ (reference sequence). Unmatched junction bases numbered 2, after V lost 3 bases and J lost 2 bases. This CDR3 is CASSLGTGNTEAFF. The CDR3 DNA reads TGTGCCAGCAGCTTGGGGACAGGAAACACTGAAGCTTTCTTT. Drawing the rest from reference TRBV7-9 and TRBJ1-1, the complete variable domain is DTGVSQNPRHKITKRGQNVTFRCDPISEHNRLYWYRQTLGQGPEFLTYFQNEAQLEKSRLLSDRFSAERPKGSFSTLEIQRTEQGDSAMYLCASSLGTGNTEAFFGQGTRLTVV.

This chain uses TRBV19 with TRBJ2-1; possibly TRBD1 for D (5 bases). There are 13 residues in the CDR3. Germline loops: CDR1 LNHDA, CDR2 SQIVND (reference sequence). V was trimmed by 2 bases and J by 7 bases, leaving 9 bases between them. CDR3 sequence (DNA): TGTGCCAGTAGTATACAGGGCCAGAATGAGCAGTTCTTC. Translation: CASSIQGQNEQFF. The full variable domain, its missing parts supplied by reference TRBV19 and TRBJ2-1, is DGGITQSPKYLFRKEGQNVTLSCEQNLNHDAMYWYRQDPGQGLRLIYYSQIVNDFQKGDIAEGYSVSREKKESFPLTVTSAQKNPTAFYLCASSIQGQNEQFFGPGTRLTVL.

The chain carries TRBV11-3 and TRBJ2-1, with 8 bases aligning to TRBD1. V dropped 0 bases and J dropped 0; count of bases not matched to a gene: 10. The CDR3 is 19 residues long. CDR1 and CDR2 (germline): SGHNT, YENEEA. The DNA for the CDR3 is TGTGCCAGCAGCTTAGAGGGGACAGGCGGCCTCAGCTCCTACAATGAGCAGTTCTTC. This codes for CASSLEGTGGLSSYNEQFF.

V is TRBV2 and J is TRBJ2-7; perhaps TRBD1 as D (5 bases). The V gene's germline CDR1 is SNHLY and CDR2 FYNNEI. The CDR3 contains 13 residues. V gave up 4 bases and J gave up 5 bases, with 12 bases separating them. The CDR3 sequence: CASSVEGADEQYF. For the CDR3, the DNA is TGTGCCAGCAGTGTCGAAGGGGCTGACGAGCAGTACTTC.

The J gene is TRBJ2-3, the V gene TRBV11-2; 8 bases are shared with TRBD1. Germline values: CDR1 SGHAT, CDR2 FQNNGV. Trimming removed 1 base from V and 3 bases from J; junction bases left unmatched: 3. CDR3 size: 15 residues. The CDR3: CASSLVDRVTDTQYF. As DNA, the CDR3 is TGTGCCAGCAGCTTAGTGGACAGGGTGACAGATACGCAGTATTTT.

This chain joins TRBV28 and TRBJ2-7; D remains unclear. Germline values: CDR1 MDHEN, CDR2 SYDVKM. This CDR3 contains 12 residues. With 4 bases removed from V and 2 bases from J, the gap between germline ends came to 6 bases. In nucleotides, the CDR3 is TGTGCCAGCAGTTATCAGGCCTACGAGCAGTACTTC. Protein: CASSYQAYEQYF.

This chain uses TRBV5-1 with TRBJ1-1, with a weak D call TRBD1 (6 bases). The CDR3 is made up of 14 amino acids. The V and J ends lost 0 bases and 7 bases respectively, with 13 bases between them. Germline V gives CDR1 SGHRS, CDR2 YFSETQ. CDR3 sequence reads: CASSLDRERGEAFF. DNA for the CDR3: TGCGCCAGCAGCTTGGACAGGGAGAGGGGTGAAGCTTTCTTT.

This sequence joins TRBV7-2 and TRBJ1-5; maybe TRBD1 (5 bases). This CDR3 has 14 residues. The V gene's germline CDR1 is SGHTA and CDR2 FQGNSA. Trimming took off 7 bases at V and 7 bases at J, with 17 bases between the two ends. The CDR3 spells CASTLSPGKQPQHF. The CDR3 DNA reads TGTGCCAGCACCCTATCCCCAGGGAAACAGCCCCAGCATTTT.

The V call is TRBV7-2, the J call TRBJ2-1; 8 positions agree with TRBD2. In germline, CDR1 is SGHTA, CDR2 FQGNSA. The length of the CDR3 is 14 residues. V lost 3 bases to trimming and J lost 6 bases; unmatched junction nucleotides: 4. Written as DNA, the CDR3 is TGTGCCAGCAGCTTCGGGGGGGGGCCCAATGAGCAGTTCTTC. Its protein is CASSFGGGPNEQFF. The entire variable domain, with the rest obtained from reference TRBV7-2 and TRBJ2-1, is as follows: GAGVSQSPSNKVTEKGKDVELRCDPISGHTALYWYRQSLGQGLEFLIYFQGNSAPDKSGLPSDRFSAERTGGSVSTLTIQRTQQEDSAVYLCASSFGGGPNEQFFGPGTRLTVL.

The genes are TRBV3-1 (or the pseudogene TRBV3-2) and TRBJ2-7; the match to TRBD1 covers 9 bases. This CDR3 has 16 amino acids. Germline lookup yields CDR1 LGHDT and CDR2 YNNKEL (reference sequence). Trimming cost V 0 bases and J 2 bases; bases outside gene matches: 5. The CDR3 spells CASSQDPGQGAYEQYF. The CDR3 DNA sequence: TGTGCCAGCAGCCAAGATCCGGGACAGGGAGCCTACGAGCAGTACTTC.

V and J are TRBV7-8 and TRBJ1-1; TRBD1 matches at 7 bases. V trimming: 2 bases; J trimming: 2 bases; junction bases outside the gene matches: 5. This CDR3 is built from 15 residues. Germline CDR1 reads SGHVS; CDR2 reads FQNEAQ. The CDR3 is CASSLPGQINTEAFF. Written as DNA, the CDR3 is TGTGCCAGCAGCTTACCGGGACAGATAAACACTGAAGCTTTCTTT.

V gene TRBV6-6 combines with J gene TRBJ1-1; 7 positions match TRBD1. Germline assignment: CDR1 MNHNY and CDR2 SVGAGI (reference sequence). This CDR3 region has 12 residues. V was pared by 5 bases and J by 12 bases, with 9 bases of the junction left unmatched. CDR3 region: CASSPSRDRSFF. The CDR3 DNA reads TGTGCCAGCAGTCCATCGCGGGACAGATCTTTCTTT.

V is TRBV6-2 or TRBV6-3 and J is TRBJ2-2; 7 bases align to TRBD1. CDR3 length equals 18 residues. V was pared by 3 bases and J by 1 base, with 11 bases of the junction left unmatched. Looked up from germline, CDR1 is MNHEY and CDR2 is SVGEGT. The DNA for the CDR3 is TGTGCCAGCAGTTATCCTGGGACAGCACTATTGAACACCGGGGAGCTGTTTTTT. Protein sequence: CASSYPGTALLNTGELFF.

V usage is TRBV9 and J usage is TRBJ2-7, with D tentatively TRBD2 (7 bases). CDR1 SGDLS and CDR2 YYNGEE come from the germline V gene. This CDR3 region has 15 residues. V lost 3 bases and J lost 3, with 16 bases in between. The CDR3 reads CASSAQSGGGYEQYF. The DNA of the CDR3 is TGTGCCAGCAGCGCCCAGTCGGGGGGCGGCTACGAGCAGTACTTC.

V gene TRBV11-2 combines with J gene TRBJ2-1, with TRBD1 matching over 7 bases. The junction had 4 bases not matched to a gene; V was cut back by 5 bases and J by 0 bases. There are 15 residues in the CDR3. Germline V gene lookup returns CDR1 SGHAT and CDR2 FQNNGV. The CDR3 coding sequence is TGTGCCAGCAGCCGGGACAGAAGCTCCTACAATGAGCAGTTCTTC. Protein sequence: CASSRDRSSYNEQFF.

V and J are TRBV11-2 and TRBJ2-7, with TRBD1 matching 8 bases. In germline, CDR1 is SGHAT, CDR2 FQNNGV. Losses at the gene ends were 2 bases for V and 0 bases for J; bases not matched to a gene: 3. The CDR3 runs to 15 residues. The CDR3 bases are TGTGCCAGCAGCTTACAGGGGGCGTCCTCCTACGAGCAGTACTTC. Its protein is CASSLQGASSYEQYF.

V gene TRBV11-1 combines with J gene TRBJ1-4; a possible D gene is TRBD1 (5 bases). The CDR3 extends over 16 amino acids. The germline CDR1 and CDR2 sequences are SGHAT and FQDESV (reference sequence). Trimming stripped 5 bases from V and 4 bases from J, with 17 bases between. The DNA for the CDR3 is TGTGCCAGCAGCGACAGAAGAAGTGGATATAATGAAAAACTGTTTTTT. Protein sequence: CASSDRRSGYNEKLFF.

V and J are TRBV27 and TRBJ1-5, with no clear D. The CDR3 contains 14 residues. Trimming removed 6 bases from V and 0 bases from J, with 9 bases in between. The V gene's germline CDR1 is MNHEY and CDR2 SMNVEV (reference sequence). The DNA for the CDR3 is TGTGCCAGCAGGGAGTTCGATAGCAATCAGCCCCAGCATTTT. Translation gives CASREFDSNQPQHF.

This chain joins TRBV7-6 and TRBJ1-6; TRBD1 agrees at 7 bases. CDR3 size: 15 residues. Per the germline V gene, CDR1 is SGHVS and CDR2 is FNYEAQ. The V and J ends lost 5 bases and 6 bases, in that order; junction bases with no gene match: 7. CDR3 residues: CASSPLGQTNSPLHF. Here the CDR3 DNA reads TGTGCCAGCAGCCCATTGGGACAGACTAATTCACCCCTCCACTTT.